This TCR beta chain was found in a study of blood T cell repertoires in COVID-19. This CDR3 has 15 amino acids. Germline V gene sequence: CDR1 LGHDT, CDR2 YNNKEL (reference sequence). V was trimmed by 6 bases and J by 1 base, leaving 14 bases between them. Sequencing was performed with immunoSEQ multiplex PCR; in TCRdb, only in-frame clones are kept and a portion is missing. Of 120,000 or so clones in the sample, 85% were seen once. Input material: peripheral blood. The TCR comes from a man older than 75 with active or convalescent COVID-19. J is TRBJ2-3 and V is TRBV3-1 (or the pseudogene TRBV3-2); D is unresolved. This CDR3 reads CASRHNDFGTDTQYF. Here the CDR3 DNA reads TGTGCCAGCAGACACAACGACTTTGGCACAGATACGCAGTATTTT.